Sequencing of this T cell receptor (beta chain) was carried out in a study of blood T cell repertoires in COVID-19. Looking at the study overall: From the United States, Italy and Spain came samples of acute and convalescent COVID-19.

This CDR3 has 15 amino acids. Germline-derived CDR1 and CDR2 are MDHEN and SYDVKM. Trimming stripped 6 bases from V and 1 base from J, with 14 bases between. Data came from immunoSEQ multiplex PCR; TCRdb stores just in-frame clones and leaves some out. The table records 150,000 to 200,000 clones, under 80% of them present only once. This chain uses TRBV28 with TRBJ2-3; D not resolved. Sequencing was performed on PBMCs or T cells enriched from blood (not recorded which). The clonotype originates from a woman aged 45-65 years with acute COVID-19. CDR3 sequence: CASSKSSDGTDTQYF. DNA of the CDR3: TGTGCCAGCAGCAAGTCGAGCGACGGCACAGATACGCAGTATTTT.